One T cell receptor beta chain is described in this entry. This clone has at least ten counts. Its binding antigen is unknown. Base qualities are not recorded, but no much larger clone differs from it by a single base. Germline trimming: 3 bases from V, 4 bases from J; junction bases outside gene matches: 7. CDR1 and CDR2, per the germline V gene, are MDHEN and SYDVKM. Its CDR3 holds 15 amino acids, cysteine through phenylalanine. Of all the DNA, just the CDR3 is kept, 45 bases in frame from base 1. This sample was included in a study of cytomegalovirus exposure and HLA in healthy donors listed by TCRdb under 2017. Describing the broader study: According to an earlier analysis of a few hundred of the donors, 200 million or so T cells yielded 117 million unique TCR beta sequences and 250 to 350 Gb of sequence data. An early release that covered about 600 HLA-typed donors contained approximately 300 gigabases of sequencing data and approximately 85 million unique TCR sequences. The study aimed to test whether signatures of past pathogen exposure could be identified by cataloging public T cell receptors. Across under 500 genotyped donors of the cohort, an average of approximately 240,000 unique TCR beta nucleotide sequences per donor were sequenced, and roughly 20% of those sequences were non-productive. A later analysis re-analyzed previously published TCR beta repertoires from 500 to 700 donors and added high-resolution HLA genotyping to study TCR occurrence patterns. Using immunosequencing, the study profiled T cell repertoires from 640 or so subjects and related those repertoires to cytomegalovirus serostatus. All discovery cohort repertoires had been generated on a single sequencing platform. The later analysis used no new phenotypic data to find candidate immune exposures, relying instead on TCR beta sequences and their occurrence across donors. Alongside the repertoire data, information on donor age, sex, ethnicity and CMV serostatus was compiled. HLA typing included class I and class II loci at four-digit resolution. Genome-wide SNP genotypes for about 65% of the roughly 670 donors were used in a later genetic analysis, which treated that subset as a discovery cohort. The genetic ancestry cluster associated with self-reported Caucasian donors included about 81% of the approximately 430 genotyped donors. Along with the 666-subject first cohort, a separate validation cohort of over a hundred different subjects was used. The number of donors typed differed by locus, with roughly 629-640 for A, B, C, DRB1 and DQB1, approximately 500 for DQA1, approximately 570 for DPA1, and approximately 470 for DPB1. In an earlier analysis of more than 550 of the donors, high-throughput TCR beta sequencing was used to judge whether each TCR beta V gene segment behaved as functional or pseudogenic. Four to six DR-DQ haplotypes were handled as single units for association and clustering, since linkage in the cohort was strong. High-throughput TCR immunosequencing, statistical association of individual TCRs with disease status, and machine learning were combined to predict cytomegalovirus infection status. Findings and caveats that apply to the study as a whole: The classifier was reported to diagnose cytomegalovirus status with high specificity and sensitivity in both the original cohort and the validation cohort. A later analysis found that TCR association rates varied across HLA loci, with DRB1 alleles showing the most associated TCRs and HLA-C alleles the fewest. Roughly uniform sequencing depth across donors was assumed in presence/absence analyses, although this assumption may not hold. Linkage disequilibrium might explain the correlated functional status among segregating V segments, but an unknown experimental factor could not be ruled out. Most TCR sequences were seen in very few donors, while some public TCRs were found in many individuals. A cluster of highly shared sequence variants was judged likely to represent a technical artifact of the sequencing pipeline. HLA typing was unavailable for some donors at each locus, so association tests used only the typed subset. Three of the identified cytomegalovirus-associated TCR beta chains were confirmed in vitro to be specific for cytomegalovirus antigens. V-gene and J-gene trimming of TCR beta chains was associated with a missense DCLRE1C variant in a later genetic analysis, and the association was replicated in an independent cohort. A further reported finding was that TCR beta sequences accurately predicted the HLA-A and HLA-B alleles for most subjects in the first cohort. The study listed around 160 TCR beta chains as associated with cytomegalovirus. An earlier analysis of around 600 of the donors showed that most TCR beta V segments appeared in productive rearrangements either about 90% or about 30% of the time, which broadly matched IMGT annotations. Some 16 rarely observed V segments, including chromosome 9 orphons, were excluded from the earlier analysis of a few hundred of the donors because counts were too low. The only immune exposure information available for the cohort was CMV serostatus. According to the authors, the approach could potentially be generalized to other disease states and immunological phenotypes. The 87-base-pair reads could not distinguish some IMGT-functional V segments, including TRBV6-2 and TRBV6-3, so those segments were excluded. Several of the top co-occurrence clusters appeared to be linked to parvovirus B19, influenza, CMV and Epstein-Barr virus, according to a later analysis. When HLA alleles, especially DR and DQ, strongly co-occurred, attributing TCR associations to individual alleles was difficult. In a later genetic analysis, fewer N-insertions in productive TCRs were reported among donors in an Asian-associated ancestry cluster than the approximately 710-donor mean. In a later analysis, HLA-associated TCR beta chains were found to be more clonally expanded and to have lower generation probabilities than equally common non-associated chains. According to a later analysis, most CMV-associated TCR beta chains appeared to be HLA-restricted, and the HLA associations seemed to be driven largely by CMV exposure. In a later analysis, some 18,000 TCR beta sequences were associated with specific HLA alleles at a false discovery rate of 0.05. The cohort was sequenced for TCR beta chains only, and without alpha or paired-chain data the features that could be detected were limited.

Library method: the immunoSEQ multiplex PCR assay. A mixture of 60 forward primers for TCR Vbeta segments and 13 reverse primers for TCR Jbeta segments was used in the multiplex PCR. Amplification of the CDR3 region of rearranged TCR beta genes was performed with a multiplex PCR assay on genomic DNA. Amplified TCR beta libraries were sequenced as 87-base-pair reads on the Illumina HiSeq System. The published analysis was carried out like this. Across the 600 to 700 repertoires, a later analysis counted some 80 million unique TCR beta chains, around 10 million of which were shared by at least two donors. To remove PCR and sequencing errors, raw reads were error-corrected and collapsed into unique sequences using a nearest-neighbor algorithm that merged closely related sequences. To assign V, D and J gene segments, CDR3 sequences were aligned to IMGT reference sequences. For a sequence to be retained, a match of at least six nucleotides to both a V gene segment and a J gene segment was required. A rearrangement was called productive if the CDR3 had no stop codons and remained in frame with V and J, and every other rearrangement was called non-productive. Following IMGT convention, CDR3 was defined as the stretch from the second conserved V-encoded cysteine up to the conserved J-encoded phenylalanine. The earlier analysis of about 530 of the donors excluded any sequence lacking an unambiguous match to a single V gene segment. In an earlier analysis of approximately 500 of the donors, a V segment was called functional when productive rearrangements were above 56.7%, and segregating when the standard deviation between donors exceeded 5%. A statistical classification framework was built for diagnosing cytomegalovirus status from the catalog of TCR beta chain sequences. In a later analysis, TCR nucleotide sequences were compared against IMGT/GENE-DB human TR gene sequences so that V and J genes could be assigned. A later analysis assigned CDR3 sequences and most-parsimonious VDJ recombination scenarios with the TCRdist pipeline. In a later analysis, each TCR beta chain was defined by its CDR3 amino acid sequence together with its V-gene family, and reads lacking a unique V-gene family were excluded. To address suspected cross-contamination and a sequencing artifact, a later analysis removed a few hundred highly shared, low-generation-probability nucleotide sequences. A later analysis calculated a clonal expansion index for each public chain from normalized within-repertoire ranks of inferred template counts. Generation probabilities in a later analysis came from a VDJ recombination model fitted to out-of-frame rearrangements, and those results were checked against IGoR. In a later analysis, TCR-TCR, TCR-HLA and TCR-CMV co-occurrence was scored with hypergeometric tests, and a repertoire-size bias correction was applied to TCR pairs. A later analysis estimated false discovery rates by permuting HLA or CMV assignments 20 times. In a later analysis, co-occurring TCRs were grouped using DBSCAN, and TCRdist sequence similarity was added for clustering within HLA-allele-positive subsets. Repertoires with fewer than 30,000 or more than 120,000 public chains were left out of co-occurrence clustering, as were about five repertoires with anomalous nucleotide sharing. TCRdb retrieved this table from immuneACCESS and kept in-frame rearrangements only. Not all clones are present; in checked studies, unresolved V genes account for under half, and no reason is known for the remainder. That table furnishes V, J and clone size, whereas the DNA furnished D and trimming. The sample table contains approximately 190,000 clones; only one count was recorded for 75% to 90% of them. About 6% of the sample goes to the ten largest clones.

The cohort comprised fewer than 700 healthy bone marrow donors. All cohort members were sampled while nominally healthy, although unrecorded immune exposures were likely present. The donor tested CMV seropositive, placing the donor among the 289 seropositive members of the cohort. Each donor provided a peripheral blood sample, and peripheral blood mononuclear cells were used for TCR beta sequencing. The Qiagen DNeasy Blood Extraction Kit was used to extract genomic DNA from the blood cell samples. The sequencing sample was made of PBMCs. The chain joins TRBV28 to TRBJ1-1, with 8 central nucleotides matching TRBD1. The receptor comes from a man aged 35 to 55 in good health and CMV-seropositive. The DNA sequence is TGTGCCAGCAGTTTCCCCCAGGGGGCGGTCACTGAAGCTTTCTTT. Its amino acids are CASSFPQGAVTEAFF.